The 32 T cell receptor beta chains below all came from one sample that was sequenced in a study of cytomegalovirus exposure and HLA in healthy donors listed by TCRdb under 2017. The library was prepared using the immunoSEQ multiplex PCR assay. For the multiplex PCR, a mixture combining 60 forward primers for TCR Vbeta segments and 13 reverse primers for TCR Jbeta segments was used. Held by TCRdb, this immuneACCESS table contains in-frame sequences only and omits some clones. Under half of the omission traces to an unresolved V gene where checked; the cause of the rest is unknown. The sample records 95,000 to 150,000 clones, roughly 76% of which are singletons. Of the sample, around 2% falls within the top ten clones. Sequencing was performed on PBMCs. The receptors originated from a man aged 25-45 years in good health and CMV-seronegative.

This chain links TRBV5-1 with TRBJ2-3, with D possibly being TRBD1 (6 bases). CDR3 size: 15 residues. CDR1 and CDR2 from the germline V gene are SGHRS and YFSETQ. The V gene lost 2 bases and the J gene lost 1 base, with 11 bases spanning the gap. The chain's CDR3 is CASSFWGQGTDTQYF. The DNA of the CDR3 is TGCGCCAGCAGCTTTTGGGGGCAGGGCACAGATACGCAGTATTTT.

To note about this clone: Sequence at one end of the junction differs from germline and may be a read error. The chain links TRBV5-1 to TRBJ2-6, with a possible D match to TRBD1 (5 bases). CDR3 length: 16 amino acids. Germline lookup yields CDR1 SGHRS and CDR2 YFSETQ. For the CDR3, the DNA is TGCGCCAGCAGCTTCGACGGTTACTCTGGGGCCAACGGCCTGACTTTC. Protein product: CASSFDGYSGANGLTF.

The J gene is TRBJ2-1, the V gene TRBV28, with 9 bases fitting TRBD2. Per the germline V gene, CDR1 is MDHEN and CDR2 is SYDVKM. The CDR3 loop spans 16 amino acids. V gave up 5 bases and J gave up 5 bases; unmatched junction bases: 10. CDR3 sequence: CASSQGGGARDNEQFF. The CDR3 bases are TGTGCCAGCAGTCAAGGCGGGGGGGCCAGAGACAATGAGCAGTTCTTC.

CDR3: CASSLGGGGLNTEAFF. In nucleotides, the CDR3 is TGTGCCAGCAGCTTAGGTGGAGGGGGCCTGAACACTGAAGCTTTCTTT. The V gene is TRBV11-3, the J gene TRBJ1-1, with 7 bases that match TRBD1. V was pared by 1 base and J by 0 bases, with 5 bases of the junction left unmatched. The CDR3 has 16 amino acids. Germline V CDR1 and CDR2: SGHNT, YENEEA.

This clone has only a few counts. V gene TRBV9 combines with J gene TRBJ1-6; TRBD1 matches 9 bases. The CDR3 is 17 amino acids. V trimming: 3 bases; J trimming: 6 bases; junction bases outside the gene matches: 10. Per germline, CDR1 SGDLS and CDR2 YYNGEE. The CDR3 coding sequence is TGTGCCAGCAGCGAGTTCCCACAGGGGGCGCTTAATTCACCCCTCCACTTT. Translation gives CASSEFPQGALNSPLHF. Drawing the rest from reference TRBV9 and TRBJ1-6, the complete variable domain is DSGVTQTPKHLITATGQRVTLRCSPRSGDLSVYWYQQSLDQGLQFLIQYYNGEERAKGNILERFSAQQFPDLHSELNLSSLELGDSALYFCASSEFPQGALNSPLHFGNGTRLTVT.

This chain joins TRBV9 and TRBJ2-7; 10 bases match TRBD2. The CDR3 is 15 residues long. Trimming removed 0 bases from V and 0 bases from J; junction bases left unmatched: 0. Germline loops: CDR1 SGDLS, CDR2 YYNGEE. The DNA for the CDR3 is TGTGCCAGCAGCGTAGGGACTAGCGGCTCCTACGAGCAGTACTTC. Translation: CASSVGTSGSYEQYF. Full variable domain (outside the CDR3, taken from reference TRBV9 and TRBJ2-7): DSGVTQTPKHLITATGQRVTLRCSPRSGDLSVYWYQQSLDQGLQFLIQYYNGEERAKGNILERFSAQQFPDLHSELNLSSLELGDSALYFCASSVGTSGSYEQYFGPGTRLTVT.

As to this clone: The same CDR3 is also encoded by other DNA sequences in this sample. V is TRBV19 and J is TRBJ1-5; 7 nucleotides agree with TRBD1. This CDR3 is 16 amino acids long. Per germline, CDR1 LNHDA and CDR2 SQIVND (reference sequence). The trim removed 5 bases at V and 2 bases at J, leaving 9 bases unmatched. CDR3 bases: TGTGCCAGTAGTCCGCGACAGGGTGCGGGCAATCAGCCCCAGCATTTT. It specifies CASSPRQGAGNQPQHF.

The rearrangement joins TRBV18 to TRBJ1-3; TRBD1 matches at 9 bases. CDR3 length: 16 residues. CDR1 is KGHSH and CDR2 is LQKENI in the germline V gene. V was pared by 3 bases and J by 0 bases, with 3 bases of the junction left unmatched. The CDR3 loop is CASSPLDRGSGNTIYF. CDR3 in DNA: TGTGCCAGCTCACCTTTGGACAGGGGCTCTGGAAACACCATATATTTT.

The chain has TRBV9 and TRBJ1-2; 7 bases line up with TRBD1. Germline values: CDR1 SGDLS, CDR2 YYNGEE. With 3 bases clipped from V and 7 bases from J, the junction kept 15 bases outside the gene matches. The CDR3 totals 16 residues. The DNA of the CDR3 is TGTGCCAGCAGCGCCGACAGGGCAGGGACCTTGGGTGGCTACACCTTC. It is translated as CASSADRAGTLGGYTF.

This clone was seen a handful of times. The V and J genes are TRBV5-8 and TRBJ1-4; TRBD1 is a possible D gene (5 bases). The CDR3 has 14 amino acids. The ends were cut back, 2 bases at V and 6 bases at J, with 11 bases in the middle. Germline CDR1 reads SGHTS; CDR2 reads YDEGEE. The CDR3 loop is CASSFRGEDEKLFF. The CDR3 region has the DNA TGTGCCAGCAGCTTTCGAGGGGAGGATGAAAAACTGTTTTTT.

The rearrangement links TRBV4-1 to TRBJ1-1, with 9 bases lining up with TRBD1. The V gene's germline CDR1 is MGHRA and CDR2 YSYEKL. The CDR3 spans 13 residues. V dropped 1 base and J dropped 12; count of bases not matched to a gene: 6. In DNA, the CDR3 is TGCGCCAGCAGCCAAGGTCGGGGACAGGGAACTTTCTTT. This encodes CASSQGRGQGTFF.

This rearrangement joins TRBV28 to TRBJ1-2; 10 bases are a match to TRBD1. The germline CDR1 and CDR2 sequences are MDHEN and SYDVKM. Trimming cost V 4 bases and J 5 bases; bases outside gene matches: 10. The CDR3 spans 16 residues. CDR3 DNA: TGTGCCAGCAGTTCCTGGGACAGGGGCAACCAATATGGCTACACCTTC. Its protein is CASSSWDRGNQYGYTF.

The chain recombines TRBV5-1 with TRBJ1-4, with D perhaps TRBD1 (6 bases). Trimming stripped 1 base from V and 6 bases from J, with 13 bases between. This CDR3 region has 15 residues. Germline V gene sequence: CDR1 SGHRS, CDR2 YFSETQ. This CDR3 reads CASSLSGGEYEKLFF. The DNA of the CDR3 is TGCGCCAGCAGCTTGTCGGGGGGCGAATATGAAAAACTGTTTTTT.

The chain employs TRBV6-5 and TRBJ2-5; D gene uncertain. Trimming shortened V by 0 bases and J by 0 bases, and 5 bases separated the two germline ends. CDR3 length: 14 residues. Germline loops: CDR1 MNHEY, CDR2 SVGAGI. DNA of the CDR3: TGTGCCAGCAGTTACTCGCAGTACCAAGAGACCCAGTACTTC. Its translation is CASSYSQYQETQYF.

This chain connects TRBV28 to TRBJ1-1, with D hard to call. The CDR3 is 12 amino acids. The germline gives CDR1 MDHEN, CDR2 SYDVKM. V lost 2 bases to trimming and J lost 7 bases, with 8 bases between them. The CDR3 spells CASSLTEGEAFF. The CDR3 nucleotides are TGTGCCAGCAGTTTAACCGAGGGTGAAGCTTTCTTT.

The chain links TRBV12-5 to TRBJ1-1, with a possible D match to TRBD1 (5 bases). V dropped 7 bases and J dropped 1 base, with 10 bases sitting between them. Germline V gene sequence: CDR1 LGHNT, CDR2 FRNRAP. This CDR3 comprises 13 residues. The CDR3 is CASAPGWNTEAFF. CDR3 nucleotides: TGTGCTAGTGCTCCAGGGTGGAACACTGAAGCTTTCTTT.

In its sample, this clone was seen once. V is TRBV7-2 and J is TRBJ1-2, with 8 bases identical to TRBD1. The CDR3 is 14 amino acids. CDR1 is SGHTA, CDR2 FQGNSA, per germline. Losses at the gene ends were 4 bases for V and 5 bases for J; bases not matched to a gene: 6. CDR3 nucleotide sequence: TGTGCCAGCAGCTCCGCCGGGACAGGATATGGCTACACCTTC. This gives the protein CASSSAGTGYGYTF.

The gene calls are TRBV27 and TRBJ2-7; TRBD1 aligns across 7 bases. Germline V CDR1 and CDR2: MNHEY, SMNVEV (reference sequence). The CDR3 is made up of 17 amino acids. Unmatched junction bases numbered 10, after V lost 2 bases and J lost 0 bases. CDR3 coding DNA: TGTGCCAGCAGTTTACTTCTCGGGACAGACCGCTCCTACGAGCAGTACTTC. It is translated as CASSLLLGTDRSYEQYF.

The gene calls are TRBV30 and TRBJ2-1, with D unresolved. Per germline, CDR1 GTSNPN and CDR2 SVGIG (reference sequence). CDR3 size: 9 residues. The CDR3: CGRLNEQFF. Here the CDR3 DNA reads TGTGGTAGATTAAATGAGCAGTTCTTC.

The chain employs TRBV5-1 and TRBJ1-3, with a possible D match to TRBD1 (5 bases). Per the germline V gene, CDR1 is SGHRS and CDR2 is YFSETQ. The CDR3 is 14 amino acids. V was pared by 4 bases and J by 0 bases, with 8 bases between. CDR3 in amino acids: CASSTDISGNTIYF. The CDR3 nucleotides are TGCGCCAGCAGCACGGACATCTCTGGAAACACCATATATTTT. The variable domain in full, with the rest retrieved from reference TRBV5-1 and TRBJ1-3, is KAGVTQTPRYLIKTRGQQVTLSCSPISGHRSVSWYQQTPGQGLQFLFEYFSETQRNKGNFPGRFSGRQFSNSRSEMNVSTLELGDSALYLCASSTDISGNTIYFGEGSWLTVV.

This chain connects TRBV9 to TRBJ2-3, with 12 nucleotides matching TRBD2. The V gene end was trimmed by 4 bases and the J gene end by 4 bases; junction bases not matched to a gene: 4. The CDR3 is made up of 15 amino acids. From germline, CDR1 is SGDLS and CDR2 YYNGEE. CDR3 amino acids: CASSLLAGGSDTQYF. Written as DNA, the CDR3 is TGTGCCAGCAGCCTACTAGCGGGGGGCTCAGATACGCAGTATTTT.

The CDR3 nucleotides read TGCGCCAGCAGCCCGGAACGCGGGACAGGGAGAAACTATGGCTACACCTTC. This gives the protein CASSPERGTGRNYGYTF. The chain uses TRBV5-1 and TRBJ1-2, with TRBD1 matching 9 bases. The CDR3 has 17 amino acids. CDR1 is SGHRS and CDR2 is YFSETQ in the germline V gene. V was pared by 4 bases and J by 2 bases, with 12 bases of the junction left unmatched.

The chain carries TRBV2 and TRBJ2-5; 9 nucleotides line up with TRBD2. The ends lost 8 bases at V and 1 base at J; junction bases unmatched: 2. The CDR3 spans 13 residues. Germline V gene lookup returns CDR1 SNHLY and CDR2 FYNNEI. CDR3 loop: CASGGLAQETQYF. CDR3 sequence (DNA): TGTGCCAGCGGGGGACTAGCCCAAGAGACCCAGTACTTC.

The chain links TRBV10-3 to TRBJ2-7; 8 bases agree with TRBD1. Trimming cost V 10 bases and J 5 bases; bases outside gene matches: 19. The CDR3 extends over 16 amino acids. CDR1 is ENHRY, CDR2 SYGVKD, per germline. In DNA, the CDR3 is TGTGCCACCCAAATCAGTAGGGGGACAGGAGGCCACGAGCAGTACTTC. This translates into CATQISRGTGGHEQYF.

CDR3 DNA sequence: TGTGCCAGTATCAATCGGGGGACAGACGAAACACAGTTCTTC. Protein: CASINRGTDETQFF. J is TRBJ2-1 and V is TRBV19; D perhaps matches TRBD1 (7 bases). The V end lost 7 bases, the J end lost 13 bases, and 23 bases lay between the germline ends. Germline V gene sequence: CDR1 LNHDA, CDR2 SQIVND (reference sequence). The CDR3 runs to 14 residues.

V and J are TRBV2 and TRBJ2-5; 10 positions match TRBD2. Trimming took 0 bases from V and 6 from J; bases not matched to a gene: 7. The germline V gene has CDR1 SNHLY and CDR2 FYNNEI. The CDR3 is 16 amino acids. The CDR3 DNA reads TGTGCCAGCAGTGAAGCGGTCCTAGCGGGGGTAAAGACCCAGTACTTC. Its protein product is CASSEAVLAGVKTQYF.

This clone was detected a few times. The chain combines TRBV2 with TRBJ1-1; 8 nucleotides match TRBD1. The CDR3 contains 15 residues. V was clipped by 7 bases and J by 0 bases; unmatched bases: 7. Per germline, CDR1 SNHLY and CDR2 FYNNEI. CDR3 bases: TGTGCCAGCACGACGGGACAGGCGGTGAACACTGAAGCTTTCTTT. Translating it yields CASTTGQAVNTEAFF.

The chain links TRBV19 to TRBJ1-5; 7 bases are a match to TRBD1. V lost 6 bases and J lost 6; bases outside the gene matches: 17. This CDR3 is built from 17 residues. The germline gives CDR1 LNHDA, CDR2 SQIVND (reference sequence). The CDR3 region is CASRMEQGMVGTQPQHF. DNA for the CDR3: TGTGCCAGTAGGATGGAACAGGGGATGGTGGGCACTCAGCCCCAGCATTTT.

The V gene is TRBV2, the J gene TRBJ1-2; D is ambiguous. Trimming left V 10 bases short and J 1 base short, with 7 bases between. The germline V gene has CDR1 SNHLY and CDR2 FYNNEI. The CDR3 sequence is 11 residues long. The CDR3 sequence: CATASNYGYTF. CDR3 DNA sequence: TGTGCCACCGCCAGTAACTATGGCTACACCTTC.

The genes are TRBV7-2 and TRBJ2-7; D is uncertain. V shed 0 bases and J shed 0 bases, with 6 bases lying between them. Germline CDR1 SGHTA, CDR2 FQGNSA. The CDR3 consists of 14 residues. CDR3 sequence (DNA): TGTGCCAGCAGCTTAGCTCTAAGCTCCTACGAGCAGTACTTC. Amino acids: CASSLALSSYEQYF.

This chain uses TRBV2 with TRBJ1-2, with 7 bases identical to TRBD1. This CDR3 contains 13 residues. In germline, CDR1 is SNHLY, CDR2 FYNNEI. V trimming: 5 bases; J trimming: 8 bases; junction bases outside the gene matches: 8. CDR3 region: CASSYTGVEGYTF. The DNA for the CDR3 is TGTGCCAGCAGTTATACAGGGGTGGAGGGCTACACCTTC.

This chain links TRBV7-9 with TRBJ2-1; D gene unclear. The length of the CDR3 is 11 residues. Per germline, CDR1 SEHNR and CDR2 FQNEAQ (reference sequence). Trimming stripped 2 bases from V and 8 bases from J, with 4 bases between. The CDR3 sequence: CASSLIDEQFF. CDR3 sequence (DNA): TGTGCCAGCAGCTTAATAGATGAGCAGTTCTTC.